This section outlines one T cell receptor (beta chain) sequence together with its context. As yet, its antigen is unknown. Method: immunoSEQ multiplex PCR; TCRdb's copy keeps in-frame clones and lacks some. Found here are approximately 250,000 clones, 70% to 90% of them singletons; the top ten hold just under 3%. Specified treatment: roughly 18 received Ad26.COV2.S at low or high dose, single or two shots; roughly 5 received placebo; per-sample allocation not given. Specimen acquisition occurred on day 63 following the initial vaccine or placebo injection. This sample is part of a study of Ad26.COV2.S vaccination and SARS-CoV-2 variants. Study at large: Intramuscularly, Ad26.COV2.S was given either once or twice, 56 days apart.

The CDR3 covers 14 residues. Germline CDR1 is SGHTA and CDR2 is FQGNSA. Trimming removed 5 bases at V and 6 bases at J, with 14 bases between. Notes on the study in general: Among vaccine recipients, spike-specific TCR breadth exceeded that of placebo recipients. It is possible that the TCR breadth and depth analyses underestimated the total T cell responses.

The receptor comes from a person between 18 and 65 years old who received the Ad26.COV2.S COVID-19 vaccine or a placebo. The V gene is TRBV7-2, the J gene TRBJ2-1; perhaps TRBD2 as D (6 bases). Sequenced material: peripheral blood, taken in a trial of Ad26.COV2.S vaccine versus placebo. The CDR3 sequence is CASSPRLGTNEQFF. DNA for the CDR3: TGTGCCAGCAGCCCCCGACTAGGGACCAATGAGCAGTTCTTC.